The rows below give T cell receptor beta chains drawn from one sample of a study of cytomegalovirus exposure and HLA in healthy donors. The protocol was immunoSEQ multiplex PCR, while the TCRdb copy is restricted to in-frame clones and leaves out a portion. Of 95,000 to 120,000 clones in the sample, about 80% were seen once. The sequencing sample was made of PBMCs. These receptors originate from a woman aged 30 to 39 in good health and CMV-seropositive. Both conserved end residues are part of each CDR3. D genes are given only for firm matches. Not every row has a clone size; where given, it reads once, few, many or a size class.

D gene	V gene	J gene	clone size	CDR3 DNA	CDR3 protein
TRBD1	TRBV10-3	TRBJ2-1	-	TGTGCCATCAGTGAAACAGGGGTCAATGAGCAGTTCTTC	CAISETGVNEQFF
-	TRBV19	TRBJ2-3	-	TGTGCCAGTAGTAACTCAGGGTTAAGTGGGGATACGCAGTATTTT	CASSNSGLSGDTQYF
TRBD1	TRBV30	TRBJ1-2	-	TGTGCCTGGAGTGATTGGGACAGGGAAAATGGCTACACCTTC	CAWSDWDRENGYTF
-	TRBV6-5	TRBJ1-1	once	TGTGCCAGCAGTTACGAGGCCTACCGGAAGGCTTTCTTT	CASSYEAYRKAFF
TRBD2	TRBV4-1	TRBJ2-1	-	TGCGCCAGCAGCTCCCGACTAGCGGGAGAGTACAATGAGCAGTTCTTC	CASSSRLAGEYNEQFF
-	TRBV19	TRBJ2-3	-	TGTGCCAGTAGTATTAGTCCCGCAGGGGCTAGCACAGATACGCAGTATTTT	CASSISPAGASTDTQYF
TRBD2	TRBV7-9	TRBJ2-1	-	TGTGCCAGCAGCTTTACTAGCGGGGGCCTTAATGAGCAGTTCTTC	CASSFTSGGLNEQFF
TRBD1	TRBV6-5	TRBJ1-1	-	TGTGCCAGCAGTGTCCCGGGACAGTACACTGAAGCTTTCTTT	CASSVPGQYTEAFF
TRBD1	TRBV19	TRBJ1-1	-	TGTGCCAGTAATAGGAGGACAGGTGGACAGGGTATGACTGAAGCTTTCTTT	CASNRRTGGQGMTEAFF
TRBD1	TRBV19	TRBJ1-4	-	TGTGCCAGTACGGGACAGGGGAATGAAAAACTGTTTTTT	CASTGQGNEKLFF
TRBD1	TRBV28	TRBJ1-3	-	TGTGCCAGCAGTTTACTACCGGGACAGGGTCGCTCCGGAAACACCATATATTTT	CASSLLPGQGRSGNTIYF
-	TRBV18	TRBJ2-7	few	TGTGCCAGCTCACCAGGGACGGGAGTTCACGAGCAGTACTTC	CASSPGTGVHEQYF
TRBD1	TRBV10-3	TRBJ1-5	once	TGTGCCATCAGTTTTTCTGGGACAGACAATCAGCCCCAGCATTTT	CAISFSGTDNQPQHF
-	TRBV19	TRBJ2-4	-	TGTGCCAGTAGTGTGCAGGTAGTCAAAAACATTCAGTACTTC	CASSVQVVKNIQYF
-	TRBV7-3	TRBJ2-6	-	TGTGCCAGCAGCTCCTCAGTCCTTACAGGGCCCTCTGGGGCCAACGTCCTGACTTTC	CASSSSVLTGPSGANVLTF
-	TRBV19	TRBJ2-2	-	TGTGCCAGTAGTATAGTTAGAATGGCCGGGGAGCTGTTTTTT	CASSIVRMAGELFF
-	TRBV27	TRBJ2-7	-	TGTGCCAGCAGTTTGGGGCGTATTTCCTACGAGCAGTACTTC	CASSLGRISYEQYF
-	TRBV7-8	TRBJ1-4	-	TGTGCCAGCAGCTCAACCTTGGGGGGGCAATTTGATCGGGCAACTAATAAAAAACTGTTTTTT	CASSSTLGGQFDRATNKKLFF
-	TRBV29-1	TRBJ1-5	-	TGCAGCGTTTGTAGTGTTTACGGGGATCCCCAGCATTTT	CSVCSVYGDPQHF
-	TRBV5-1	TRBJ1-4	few	TGCGCCAGCAGCATTAATAGGGGAGGCGATGAAAAACTGTTTTTT	CASSINRGGDEKLFF
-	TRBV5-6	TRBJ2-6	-	TGTGCCAGCAGCTTTCAGAAGTCTGGGGCCAACGTCCTGACTTTC	CASSFQKSGANVLTF